This T cell receptor (beta chain) was documented in a study of cytomegalovirus exposure and HLA in healthy donors. General study points: The study listed under 200 cytomegalovirus-associated TCR beta chains. In a later analysis, productive TCRs from donors in an Asian-associated ancestry cluster reportedly carried fewer N-insertions than the cohort mean. At a 0.05 false discovery rate, a later analysis found around 15,000 TCR beta sequences to be associated with HLA alleles.

Primers: 60 Vbeta forward and 13 Jbeta reverse. Measured with immunoSEQ multiplex PCR; TCRdb has only the in-frame clones, and not every one. Of 120,000 or so clones listed, over 65% are singletons. This clone was found a few times. Its specificity is not known. Nominal health characterized the donors when sampled, though unrecorded immune exposures were likely. CDR3 size: 15 residues. The V gene's germline CDR1 is SGHRS and CDR2 YFSETQ. V was trimmed by 1 base and J by 0 bases, leaving 11 bases between them. V gene TRBV5-1 combines with J gene TRBJ2-7; D perhaps matches TRBD1 (6 bases). The sequencing sample was made of PBMCs. The clonotype originates from a man aged 18 to 35 in good health and CMV-seronegative. CDR3 bases: TGCGCCAGCAGCTTGTTGGGGGCCACCTCCTACGAGCAGTACTTC. Protein: CASSLLGATSYEQYF.